The clone carrying this TCR beta chain appeared a single time. Antigen unknown. The sample is drawn from a study of OX40 agonist ivuxolimab in advanced cancers. About the research overall: All patients had ivuxolimab intravenously every 2 weeks at 0.01 to 10 mg/kg. General observations from the study: Among the nonresponders, some also had low normalized T-cell clonal expansion. The expanded peripheral T cells' antigen specificity was not determined.

Clones were read by immunoSEQ multiplex PCR, and TCRdb kept only the in-frame ones, dropping some. The sample has 60,000 to 95,000 clones, about 85% seen once. CDR1 is SGHVS and CDR2 is FQNEAQ in the germline V gene. This CDR3 has 16 residues. The V end was cut by 3 bases, the J end by 0 bases, with 12 bases between. Sequences were derived from CD4+ or CD8+ T cells sorted from blood, sampled in a trial of the OX40 agonist ivuxolimab. The sequence was obtained from an adult with an advanced solid tumor such as melanoma, head and neck, liver or kidney cancer. This sequence joins TRBV7-8 and TRBJ2-1; either TRBD1 or TRBD2 may supply D (6 bases each). CDR3 coding DNA: TGTGCCAGCAGCTTTTCGGGGGCCCGCTCCTACAATGAGCAGTTCTTC. Amino acid sequence: CASSFSGARSYNEQFF.